The text below deals with one T cell receptor beta chain. What it binds is unknown. This sample is part of a study of CD8+CD57+ T cells in acquired aplastic anemia. Turning to the study itself: The sorted CD4+ and CD8+ cells yielded an average about 3.3 ug of DNA.

Study conclusions and caveats: Significance was not reached for CD8+ Simpson's diversity between patients and controls. There were about 27 CD8+ CDR3 sequences that occurred in both patients and controls.

Sequenced patients had shown CD8+CD57+ cell expansion by flow cytometry. Each patient gave a blood sample that was collected before any therapy had been received. TCR beta VDJ and CDR3 profiling used genomic DNA as template. TCRdb independently ran MiXCR on the reads; one entry per CDR3 protein. Here the sample spans roughly 200,000 distinct CDR3 sequences, 55% to 65% being singletons. Germline V CDR1 and CDR2: ENHRY, SYGVKD. The CDR3 has 14 amino acids. V lost 5 bases to trimming and J lost 5 bases; unmatched junction nucleotides: 5. Sequencing used sorted CD4+, CD8+, or CD8+CD57+ T cells (not recorded which) from PBMCs. J is TRBJ2-2 and V is TRBV10-3; the match to TRBD1 covers 7 bases. The sequence came from a human donor with aplastic anemia. In nucleotides, the CDR3 is TGTGCCATCAGTACGGGACAGTCGACCGGGGAGCTGTTTTTT. Amino acid sequence: CAISTGQSTGELFF.